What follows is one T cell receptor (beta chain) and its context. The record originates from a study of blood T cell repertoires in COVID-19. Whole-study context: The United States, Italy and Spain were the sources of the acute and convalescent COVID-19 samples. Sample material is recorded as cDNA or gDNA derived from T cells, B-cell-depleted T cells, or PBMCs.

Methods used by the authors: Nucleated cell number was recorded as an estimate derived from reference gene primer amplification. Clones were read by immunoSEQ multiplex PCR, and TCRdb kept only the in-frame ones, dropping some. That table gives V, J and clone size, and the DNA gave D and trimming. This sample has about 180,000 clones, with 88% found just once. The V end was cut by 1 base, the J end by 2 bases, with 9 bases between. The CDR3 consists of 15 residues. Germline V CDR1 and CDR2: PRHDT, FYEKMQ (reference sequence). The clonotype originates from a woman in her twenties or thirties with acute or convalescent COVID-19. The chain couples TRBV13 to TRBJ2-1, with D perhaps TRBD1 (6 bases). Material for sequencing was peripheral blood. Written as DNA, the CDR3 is TGTGCCAGCAGCTTAGAAGGGGGACCCTACAATGAGCAGTTCTTC. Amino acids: CASSLEGGPYNEQFF. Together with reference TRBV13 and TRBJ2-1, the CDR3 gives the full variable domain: AAGVIQSPRHLIKEKRETATLKCYPIPRHDTVYWYQQGPGQDPQFLISFYEKMQSDKGSIPDRFSAQQFSDYHSELNMSSLELGDSALYFCASSLEGGPYNEQFFGPGTRLTVL.